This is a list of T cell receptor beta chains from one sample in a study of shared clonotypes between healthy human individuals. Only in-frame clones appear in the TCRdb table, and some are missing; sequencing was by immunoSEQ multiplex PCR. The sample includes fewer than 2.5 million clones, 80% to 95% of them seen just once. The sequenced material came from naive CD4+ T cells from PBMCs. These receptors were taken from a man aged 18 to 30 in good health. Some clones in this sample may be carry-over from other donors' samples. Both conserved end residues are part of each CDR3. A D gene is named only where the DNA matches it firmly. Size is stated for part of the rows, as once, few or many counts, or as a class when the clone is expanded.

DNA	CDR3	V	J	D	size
TGCAGCGCGACAGGGAGGGGTCGGCCCGGGGAGCTGTTTTTT	CSATGRGRPGELFF	TRBV29-1	TRBJ2-2	-	-
TGCAGCGTTTCTAGCGGGGCAGATACGCAGTATTTT	CSVSSGADTQYF	TRBV29-1	TRBJ2-3	TRBD2	-
TGTGCCAGCAGCCGGGAGGGCGCCTACGAGCAGTACTTC	CASSREGAYEQYF	TRBV11-3	TRBJ2-7	TRBD2	-
TGTGCCATCCTAGGGACAGGGTCAAATTCACCCCTCCACTTT	CAILGTGSNSPLHF	TRBV28	TRBJ1-6	TRBD1	-
TGTGCCAGTAGTATCTTAGCGGGGGCGAACACCGGGGAGCTGTTTTTT	CASSILAGANTGELFF	TRBV19	TRBJ2-2	TRBD2	-
TGTGCCAGTAGCAGCTCGTGGGGGGGCAATGAGCAGTTCTTC	CASSSSWGGNEQFF	TRBV19	TRBJ2-1	TRBD2	-
TGTGCCAGCAGTTTCTATAGCGGGAGTGTCTACGAGCAGTACTTC	CASSFYSGSVYEQYF	TRBV6-1	TRBJ2-7	TRBD2	-
TGTGCCAGCAGCCCCGGAATTATGAAGCAGTTCTTC	CASSPGIMKQFF	TRBV14	TRBJ2-1	-	-
TGTGCCAGCAGCGTACAGGGGGCGAGTTCACCCCTCCACTTT	CASSVQGASSPLHF	TRBV9	TRBJ1-6	TRBD1	-
TGCGCCAGCAGCCGAGGGACTAGCGGCTCCACAGATACGCAGTATTTT	CASSRGTSGSTDTQYF	TRBV5-1	TRBJ2-3	TRBD2	-
TGTGCCAGCAGTGTTAGCGGGAGGGCCGGTAAAGATACGCAGTATTTT	CASSVSGRAGKDTQYF	TRBV2	TRBJ2-3	TRBD2	few
TGTGCCAGCAGTGAGACAGGGAGTTGGACTGAAGCTTTCTTT	CASSETGSWTEAFF	TRBV6-1	TRBJ1-1	TRBD1	-
TGCAGCGAACGACTAGCGGGGGGCTCCTACAATGAGCAGTTCTTC	CSERLAGGSYNEQFF	TRBV29-1	TRBJ2-1	TRBD2	-
TGTGCCAGCTCGCAGGGATCTTACGAGCAGTACTTC	CASSQGSYEQYF	TRBV18	TRBJ2-7	-	-
TGTGCCAGCAGCTCGCCCCCTAGGTCTGGGGCCAACGTCCTGACTTTC	CASSSPPRSGANVLTF	TRBV5-6	TRBJ2-6	-	-
TGTGCCAGCAGCGAAGGGCTAGCGCCCTGGCAGTTCTTC	CASSEGLAPWQFF	TRBV5-4	TRBJ2-1	-	-
TGTGCCAGCAGCCAAGCTGGACAGACTCAAGCAACTAATGAAAAACTGTTTTTT	CASSQAGQTQATNEKLFF	TRBV4-2	TRBJ1-4	-	-
TGTGCCAACATACCCGGGACAGGGGTAGAAAAACTGTTTTTT	CANIPGTGVEKLFF	TRBV19	TRBJ1-4	TRBD1	-
TGCGCCAGCACCAGAGAAGGACAGGGTGGCAGGAACTCCTACGAGCAGTACTTC	CASTREGQGGRNSYEQYF	TRBV10-2	TRBJ2-7	TRBD1	-
TGTGCCAGCAGCTTGGATGGACGGAGCACAGATACGCAGTATTTT	CASSLDGRSTDTQYF	TRBV5-4	TRBJ2-3	-	-
TGTGCCAGCAGTGAGGCAGCAGGGAGGAAGCAGCCCCAGCATTTT	CASSEAAGRKQPQHF	TRBV2	TRBJ1-5	-	once
TGTGCCAGCAGCTTGGCCTCACAGCCTAACTATGGCTACACCTTC	CASSLASQPNYGYTF	TRBV5-4	TRBJ1-2	-	-
TGCGCCAGCAGCTTGGCATTTTCCAGGGTAGGCAACATTCAGTACTTC	CASSLAFSRVGNIQYF	TRBV5-1	TRBJ2-4	-	-
TGTGCCAGCAGGGGGACAGGGGGCACAGATACGCAGTATTTT	CASRGTGGTDTQYF	TRBV6-5	TRBJ2-3	TRBD1	-
TGTGCCAGCAGCCCTGCACCCAATACTAGCGGGAGGGACAATGAGCAGTTCTTC	CASSPAPNTSGRDNEQFF	TRBV12-1	TRBJ2-1	-	-
TGCAGTGCCGGGGACGAGCAGTACTTC	CSAGDEQYF	TRBV20-1	TRBJ2-7	-	-
TGTGCCATCAGTCGACTGGGACAGGGGGCCTACGAGCAGTACTTC	CAISRLGQGAYEQYF	TRBV10-3	TRBJ2-7	TRBD1	once
TGCAGCGTTGAAGAAACAGATACGCAGTATTTT	CSVEETDTQYF	TRBV29-1	TRBJ2-3	-	-